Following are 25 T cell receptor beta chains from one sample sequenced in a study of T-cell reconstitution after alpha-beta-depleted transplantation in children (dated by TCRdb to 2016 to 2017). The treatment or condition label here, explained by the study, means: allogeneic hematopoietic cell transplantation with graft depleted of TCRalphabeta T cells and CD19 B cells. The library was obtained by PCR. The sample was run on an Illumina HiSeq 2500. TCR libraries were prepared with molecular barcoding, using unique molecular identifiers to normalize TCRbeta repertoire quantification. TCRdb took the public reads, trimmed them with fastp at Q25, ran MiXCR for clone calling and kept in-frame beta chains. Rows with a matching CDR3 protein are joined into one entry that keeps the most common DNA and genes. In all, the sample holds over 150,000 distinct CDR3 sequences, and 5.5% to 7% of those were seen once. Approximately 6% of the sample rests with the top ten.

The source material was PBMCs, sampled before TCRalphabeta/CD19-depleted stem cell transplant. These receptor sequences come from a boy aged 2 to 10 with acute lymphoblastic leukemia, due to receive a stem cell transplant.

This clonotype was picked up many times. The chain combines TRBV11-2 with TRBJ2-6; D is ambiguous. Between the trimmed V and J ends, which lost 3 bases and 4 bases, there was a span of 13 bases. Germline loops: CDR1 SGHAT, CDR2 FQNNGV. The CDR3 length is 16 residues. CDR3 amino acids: CASSFSGSMGANVLTF. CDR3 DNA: TGTGCCAGCAGCTTTTCCGGATCGATGGGGGCCAACGTCCTGACTTTC.

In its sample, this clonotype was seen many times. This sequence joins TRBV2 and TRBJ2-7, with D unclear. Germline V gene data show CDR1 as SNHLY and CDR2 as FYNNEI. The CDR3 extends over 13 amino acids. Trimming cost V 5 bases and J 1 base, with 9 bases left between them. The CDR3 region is CASSSVESYEQYF. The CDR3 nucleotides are TGTGCCAGCAGTTCAGTCGAGTCCTACGAGCAGTACTTC.

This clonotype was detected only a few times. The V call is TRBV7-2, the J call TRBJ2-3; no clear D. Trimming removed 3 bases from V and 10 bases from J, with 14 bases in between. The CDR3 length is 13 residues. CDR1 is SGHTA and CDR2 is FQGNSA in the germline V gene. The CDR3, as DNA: TGTGCCAGCAGCTTTTCTTCGGGCCGCGCGCAGTATTTT. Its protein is CASSFSSGRAQYF.

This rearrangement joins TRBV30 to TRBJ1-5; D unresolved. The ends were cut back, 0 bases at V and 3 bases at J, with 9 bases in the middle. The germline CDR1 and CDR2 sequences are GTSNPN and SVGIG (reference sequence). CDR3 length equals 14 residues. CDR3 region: CAWSVSSYNQPQHF. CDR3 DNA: TGTGCCTGGAGTGTTAGTAGCTACAATCAGCCCCAGCATTTT. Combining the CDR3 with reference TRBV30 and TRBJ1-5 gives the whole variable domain SQTIHQWPATLVQPVGSPLSLECTVEGTSNPNLYWYRQAAGRGLQLLFYSVGIGQISSEVPQNLSASRPQDRQFILSSKKLLLSDSGFYLCAWSVSSYNQPQHFGDGTRLSIL.

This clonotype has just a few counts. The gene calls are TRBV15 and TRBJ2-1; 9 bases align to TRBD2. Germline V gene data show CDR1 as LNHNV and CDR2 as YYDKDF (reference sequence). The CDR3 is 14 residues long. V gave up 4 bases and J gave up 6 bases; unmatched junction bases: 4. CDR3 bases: TGTGCCACCAGCAAGGCGGGGGGGGTCAATGAGCAGTTCTTC. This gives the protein CATSKAGGVNEQFF.

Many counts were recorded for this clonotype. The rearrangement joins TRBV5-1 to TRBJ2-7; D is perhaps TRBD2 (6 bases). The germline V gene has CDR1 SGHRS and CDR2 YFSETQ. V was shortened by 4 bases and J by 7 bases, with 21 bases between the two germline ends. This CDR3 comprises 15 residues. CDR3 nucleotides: TGCGCCAGCAGCCCCAAGGCTCAGGGACTCAGGGAGCAGTACTTC. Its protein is CASSPKAQGLREQYF.

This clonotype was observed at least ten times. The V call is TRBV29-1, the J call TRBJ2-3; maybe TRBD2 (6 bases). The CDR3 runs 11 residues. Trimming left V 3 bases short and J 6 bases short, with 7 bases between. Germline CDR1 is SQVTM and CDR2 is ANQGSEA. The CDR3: CSVDGGDTQYF. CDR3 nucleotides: TGCAGCGTTGATGGGGGGGATACGCAGTATTTT.

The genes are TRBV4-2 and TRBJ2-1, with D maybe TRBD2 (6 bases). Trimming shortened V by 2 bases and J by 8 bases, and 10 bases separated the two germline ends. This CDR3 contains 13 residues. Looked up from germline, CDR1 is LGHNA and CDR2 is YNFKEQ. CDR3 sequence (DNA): TGTGCCAGCAGCCAAACACTAGCCGATGAGCAGTTCTTC. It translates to CASSQTLADEQFF.

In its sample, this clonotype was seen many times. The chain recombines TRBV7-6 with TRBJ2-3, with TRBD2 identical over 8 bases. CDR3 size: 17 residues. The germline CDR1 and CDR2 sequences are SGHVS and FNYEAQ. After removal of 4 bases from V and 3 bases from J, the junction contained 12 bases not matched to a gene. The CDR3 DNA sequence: TGTGCCAGCAGCTCGTTCCGGGAGGGGCACGGGACAGATACGCAGTATTTT. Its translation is CASSSFREGHGTDTQYF.

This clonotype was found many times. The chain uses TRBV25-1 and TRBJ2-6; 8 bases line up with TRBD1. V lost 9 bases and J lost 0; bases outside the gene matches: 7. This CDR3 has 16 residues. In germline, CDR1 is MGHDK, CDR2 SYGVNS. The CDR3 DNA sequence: TGTGCCAGTGCGGGACAGGCCTCCTCTGGGGCCAACGTCCTGACTTTC. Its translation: CASAGQASSGANVLTF.

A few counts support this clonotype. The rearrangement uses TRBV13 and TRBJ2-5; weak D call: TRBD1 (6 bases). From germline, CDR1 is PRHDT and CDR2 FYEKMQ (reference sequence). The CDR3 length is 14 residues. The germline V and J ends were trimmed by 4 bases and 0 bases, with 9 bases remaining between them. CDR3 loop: CASSSRQDQETQYF. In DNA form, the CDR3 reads TGTGCCAGCAGCTCACGACAGGACCAAGAGACCCAGTACTTC.

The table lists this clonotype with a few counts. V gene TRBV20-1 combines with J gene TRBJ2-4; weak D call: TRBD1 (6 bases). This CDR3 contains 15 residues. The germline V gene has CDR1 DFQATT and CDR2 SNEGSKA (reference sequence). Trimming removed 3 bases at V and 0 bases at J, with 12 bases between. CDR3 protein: CSARDNRVAKNIQYF. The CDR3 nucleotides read TGCAGTGCTAGGGATAACAGGGTAGCCAAAAACATTCAGTACTTC.

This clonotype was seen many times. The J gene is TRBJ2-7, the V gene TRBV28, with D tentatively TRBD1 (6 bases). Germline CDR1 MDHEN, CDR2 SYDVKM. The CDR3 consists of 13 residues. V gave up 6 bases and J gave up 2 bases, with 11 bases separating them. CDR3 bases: TGTGCCAGCAGCAGGGGAGTACCCTACGAGCAGTACTTC. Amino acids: CASSRGVPYEQYF.

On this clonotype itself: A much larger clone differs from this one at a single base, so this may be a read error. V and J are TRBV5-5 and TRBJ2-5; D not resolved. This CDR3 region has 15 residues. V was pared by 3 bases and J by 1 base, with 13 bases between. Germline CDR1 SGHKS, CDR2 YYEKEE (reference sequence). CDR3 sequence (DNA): TGTGCCAGCAGCTCACGCCGGACGGTCCAAGAGACCCAGTACTTC. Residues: CASSSRRTVQETQYF.

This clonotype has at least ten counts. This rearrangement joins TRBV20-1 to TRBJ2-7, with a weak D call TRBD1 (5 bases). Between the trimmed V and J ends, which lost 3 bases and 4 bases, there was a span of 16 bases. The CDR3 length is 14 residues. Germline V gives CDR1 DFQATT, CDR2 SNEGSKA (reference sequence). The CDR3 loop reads CSASVARATYEQYF. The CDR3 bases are TGCAGTGCTAGTGTGGCCAGGGCGACATACGAGCAGTACTTC.

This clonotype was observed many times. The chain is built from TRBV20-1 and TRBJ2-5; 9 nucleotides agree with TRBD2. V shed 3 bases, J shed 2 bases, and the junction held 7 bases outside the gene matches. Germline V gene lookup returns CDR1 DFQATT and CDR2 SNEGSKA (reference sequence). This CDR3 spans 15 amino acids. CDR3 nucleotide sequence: TGCAGTGCTAGTCCAGCGGGGGGTTCGCAAGAGACCCAGTACTTC. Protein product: CSASPAGGSQETQYF.

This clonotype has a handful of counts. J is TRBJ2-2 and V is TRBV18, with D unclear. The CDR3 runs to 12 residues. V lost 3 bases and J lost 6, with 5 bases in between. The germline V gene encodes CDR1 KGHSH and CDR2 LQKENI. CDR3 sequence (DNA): TGTGCCAGCTCACCCTCCGCCGGGGAGCTGTTTTTT. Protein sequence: CASSPSAGELFF.

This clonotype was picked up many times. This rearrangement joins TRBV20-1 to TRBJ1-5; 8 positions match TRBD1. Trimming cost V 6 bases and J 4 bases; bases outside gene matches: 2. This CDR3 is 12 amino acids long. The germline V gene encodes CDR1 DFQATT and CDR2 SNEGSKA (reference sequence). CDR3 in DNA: TGCAGTGCAAACAGGGGGAATCAGCCCCAGCATTTT. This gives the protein CSANRGNQPQHF.

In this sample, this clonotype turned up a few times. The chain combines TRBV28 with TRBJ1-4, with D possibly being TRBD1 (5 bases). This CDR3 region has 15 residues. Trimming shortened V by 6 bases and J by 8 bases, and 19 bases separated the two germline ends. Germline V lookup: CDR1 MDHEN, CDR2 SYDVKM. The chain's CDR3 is CASRIYQGVGEKLFF. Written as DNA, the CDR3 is TGTGCCAGCAGGATTTACCAGGGTGTCGGGGAAAAACTGTTTTTT.

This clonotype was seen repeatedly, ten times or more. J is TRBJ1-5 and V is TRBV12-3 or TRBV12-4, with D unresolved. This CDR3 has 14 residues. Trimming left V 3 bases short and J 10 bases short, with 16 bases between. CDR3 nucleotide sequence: TGTGCCAGCAGTTTCGGCCGGGAAATCAGCCCCCAGCATTTT. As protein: CASSFGREISPQHF.

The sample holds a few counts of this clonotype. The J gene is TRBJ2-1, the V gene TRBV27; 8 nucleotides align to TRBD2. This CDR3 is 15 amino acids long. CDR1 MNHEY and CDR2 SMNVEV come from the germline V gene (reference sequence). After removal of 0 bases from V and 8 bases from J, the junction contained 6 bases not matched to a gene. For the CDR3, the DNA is TGTGCCAGCAGTTTATCTTCCGGGAGGGCCCATGAGCAGTTCTTC. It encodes CASSLSSGRAHEQFF.

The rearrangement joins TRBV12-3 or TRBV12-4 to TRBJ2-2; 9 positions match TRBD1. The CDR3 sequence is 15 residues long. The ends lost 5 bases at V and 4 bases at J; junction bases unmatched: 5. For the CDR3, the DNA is TGTGCCAGCAGTCGACAGGGGGGGGGCACCGGGGAGCTGTTTTTT. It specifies CASSRQGGGTGELFF.

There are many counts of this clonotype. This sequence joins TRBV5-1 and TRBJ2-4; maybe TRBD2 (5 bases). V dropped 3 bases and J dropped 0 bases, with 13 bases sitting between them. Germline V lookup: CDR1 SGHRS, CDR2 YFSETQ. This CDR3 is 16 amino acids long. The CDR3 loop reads CASSSVSGLAKNIQYF. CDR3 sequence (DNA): TGCGCCAGCAGCTCAGTTTCCGGACTAGCCAAAAACATTCAGTACTTC. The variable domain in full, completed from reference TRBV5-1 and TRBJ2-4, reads KAGVTQTPRYLIKTRGQQVTLSCSPISGHRSVSWYQQTPGQGLQFLFEYFSETQRNKGNFPGRFSGRQFSNSRSEMNVSTLELGDSALYLCASSSVSGLAKNIQYFGAGTRLSVL.

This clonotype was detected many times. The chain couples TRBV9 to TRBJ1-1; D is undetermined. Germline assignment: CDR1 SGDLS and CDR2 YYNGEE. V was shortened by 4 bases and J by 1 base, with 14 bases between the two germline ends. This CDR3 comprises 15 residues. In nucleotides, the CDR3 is TGTGCCAGCAGCACTCAAGTGGGGAGGAACACTGAAGCTTTCTTT. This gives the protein CASSTQVGRNTEAFF.

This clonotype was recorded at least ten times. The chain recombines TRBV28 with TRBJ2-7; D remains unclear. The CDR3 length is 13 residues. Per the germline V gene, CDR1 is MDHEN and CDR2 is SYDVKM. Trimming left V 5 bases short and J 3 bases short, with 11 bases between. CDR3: CASSPVVGYEQYF. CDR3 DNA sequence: TGTGCCAGCAGTCCCGTGGTAGGCTACGAGCAGTACTTC. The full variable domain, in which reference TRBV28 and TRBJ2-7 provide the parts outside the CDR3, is DVKVTQSSRYLVKRTGEKVFLECVQDMDHENMFWYRQDPGLGLRLIYFSYDVKMKEKGDIPEGYSVSREKKERFSLILESASTNQTSMYLCASSPVVGYEQYFGPGTRLTVT.